A selection of T cell receptor beta chains follows, all from one sample in a study of response to subunit inactivated influenza vaccine. TCRdb re-called the RT-PCR reads through MiXCR, storing one row per CDR3 protein. The sample yields more than 600,000 distinct CDR3 sequences, approximately 18% seen once. This material consisted of PBMCs from blood, taken roughly 5 days after vaccination. The source of these receptors is a man aged 45-65 years who received an inactivated influenza vaccine. The CDR3 runs from the conserved cysteine through the conserved F or W. The order of the fields is J gene, V gene, D gene, clone size, CDR3 protein, CDR3 DNA. D genes are given only for firm matches. Size tells how often a clone was seen (once, few, many) or the class of an expanded clone, and some rows leave it out.

>TRBJ2-5|TRBV6-6|NA|few
CASSTSGRETQYF
NA
>TRBJ2-4|TRBV6-5|NA|NA
CASSYGGTEKNIQYF
TGTGCCAGCAGTTACGGTGGCACGGAGAAAAACATTCAGTACTTC
>TRBJ2-2|TRBV20-1|NA|NA
CSARQGPGELFF
TGCAGTGCTAGACAGGGGCCTGGGGAGCTGTTTTTT
>TRBJ1-2|TRBV4-1|TRBD1|many
CASSLTGAAKADYGYTF
TGCGCCAGCAGCCTGACAGGGGCCGCAAAAGCAGACTATGGCTACACCTTC
>TRBJ1-2|TRBV12-3/TRBV12-4|NA|NA
CASSRLIYGYTF
TGTGCCAGCAGTAGATTAATCTATGGCTACACCTTC
>TRBJ2-4|TRBV12-3/TRBV12-4|NA|many
CASSLQAVENIQYF
TGTGCCAGCAGTTTACAGGCGGTCGAAAACATTCAGTACTTC
>TRBJ2-1|TRBV20-1|NA|NA
CSASRGLDNEQFF
TGCAGTGCTAGCCGGGGCCTAGACAATGAGCAGTTCTTC
>TRBJ2-5|TRBV21-1|NA|NA
CASSKRGDRVSQETQYF
TGTGCCAGCAGCAAAAGGGGGGACAGGGTAAGCCAAGAGACCCAGTACTTC
>TRBJ2-1|TRBV10-3|TRBD2|NA
CATASGLDNEQFF
TGTGCCACTGCATCGGGACTAGACAATGAGCAGTTCTTC
>TRBJ2-7|TRBV9|TRBD1|few
CASSFAGTGIYEQYF
TGTGCCAGCAGCTTTGCCGGGACAGGGATCTACGAGCAGTACTTC
>TRBJ1-6|TRBV3-1|NA|NA
CASSQERPNSPLHF
TGTGCCAGCAGCCAAGAGAGGCCAAATTCACCCCTCCACTTT
>TRBJ2-1|TRBV11-1|TRBD2|many
CASSFPPRLAGKRDEQFF
TGTGCCAGCAGCTTTCCTCCCAGGCTAGCGGGAAAGAGGGATGAGCAGTTCTTC
>TRBJ2-5|TRBV29-1|TRBD2|NA
CSVVGLAGDEETQYF
TGCAGCGTAGTGGGACTAGCGGGGGACGAAGAGACCCAGTACTTC
>TRBJ2-6|TRBV20-1|NA|few
CSARGGAGTGANVLTF
TGCAGTGCTAGGGGGGGCGCGGGGACCGGGGCCAACGTCCTGACTTTC
>TRBJ2-1|TRBV5-1|TRBD2|NA
CASSLAGRTYNEQFF
TGCGCCAGCAGCCTAGCGGGCCGGACCTACAATGAGCAGTTCTTC
>TRBJ1-6|TRBV9|NA|NA
CASSISVGPSIALHF
TGTGCCAGCAGCATTTCCGTGGGGCCGTCTATAGCCCTCCACTTT
>TRBJ2-5|TRBV11-1|TRBD2|NA
CASSSPGTSKETQYF
TGTGCCAGCAGCTCCCCCGGGACTAGCAAAGAGACCCAGTACTTC
>TRBJ2-1|TRBV19|TRBD2|few
CASSTSGGYNEQFF
TGTGCCAGTAGTACTAGCGGCGGTTACAATGAGCAGTTCTTC
>TRBJ2-1|TRBV18|TRBD1|NA
CASSQRTGGDEQFF
TGTGCCAGCTCACAACGGACAGGGGGGGATGAGCAGTTCTTC
>TRBJ1-5|TRBV12-3/TRBV12-4|NA|NA
CASSSGLGSNQPQHF
TGTGCCAGCAGTTCCGGATTGGGAAGCAATCAGCCCCAGCATTTT
>TRBJ2-2|TRBV10-3|NA|few
CAIPSRYTGELFF
TGTGCCATCCCTAGCAGATACACCGGGGAGCTGTTTTTT
>TRBJ1-1|TRBV5-1|NA|few
CASRAKGQSDTEAFF
TGCGCCAGCAGAGCAAAAGGACAGAGTGACACTGAAGCTTTCTTT
>TRBJ2-7|TRBV9|NA|NA
CASSVADTDYEQYF
TGTGCCAGCAGCGTAGCCGACACAGACTACGAGCAGTACTTC
>TRBJ2-3|TRBV24-1|NA|NA
CATSDPGRQITDTQYF
TGTGCCACCAGTGACCCCGGGCGGCAGATCACAGATACGCAGTATTTT
>TRBJ2-1|TRBV20-1|NA|NA
CSARDPRQMGSYNEQFF
TGCAGTGCTAGAGACCCTCGCCAGATGGGGTCCTACAATGAGCAGTTCTTC
>TRBJ2-1|TRBV7-9|TRBD2|few
CASSSPGSAGNEQFF
TGTGCCAGCAGCTCCCCGGGGTCAGCGGGGAATGAGCAGTTCTTC
>TRBJ1-1|TRBV20-1|NA|few
CSAREEAFF
TGCAGTGCTAGGGAAGAAGCTTTCTTT
>TRBJ2-7|TRBV15|NA|NA
CATSTGRDEQYF
TGTGCCACCAGCACCGGCAGGGACGAGCAGTACTTC
>TRBJ2-7|TRBV5-1|NA|few
CASSWEMTGPPYEQYF
TGCGCCAGCAGCTGGGAGATGACGGGGCCCCCCTACGAGCAGTACTTC
>TRBJ2-2|TRBV25-1|TRBD2|NA
CASSGGQANTGELFF
TGTGCCAGCTCGGGGGGGCAAGCGAACACCGGGGAGCTGTTTTTT
>TRBJ1-2|TRBV28|TRBD1|NA
CATCRTGLHYGYTF
TGTGCCACCTGCCGGACAGGGCTTCACTATGGCTACACCTTC
>TRBJ1-2|TRBV12-3/TRBV12-4|NA|NA
CASSLPAGTGLNYGYTF
TGTGCCAGCAGTTTACCTGCCGGGACGGGTTTGAACTATGGCTACACCTTC
>TRBJ2-2|TRBV28|TRBD1|NA
CASRTTGGPGELFF
TGTGCCAGCAGGACGACAGGGGGCCCCGGGGAGCTGTTTTTT
>TRBJ2-1|TRBV20-1|NA|NA
CSARVPWEQFF
TGCAGTGCTAGAGTCCCCTGGGAGCAGTTCTTC
>TRBJ2-7|TRBV7-9|NA|NA
CASTMGSYEQYF
TGTGCCAGCACCATGGGGTCCTACGAGCAGTACTTC
>TRBJ2-7|TRBV20-1|NA|NA
CSARDARELAYEQYF
TGCAGTGCTAGAGATGCGAGGGAGCTAGCCTACGAGCAGTACTTC
>TRBJ2-2|TRBV27|NA|few
CASSYSYEGTGTGELFF
TGTGCCAGCAGCTACTCCTACGAGGGGACGGGCACCGGGGAGCTGTTTTTT
>TRBJ1-1|TRBV9|NA|NA
CASSVAPEMNTEAFF
TGTGCCAGCAGCGTAGCTCCAGAGATGAACACTGAAGCTTTCTTT
>TRBJ2-5|TRBV14|TRBD1|NA
CASSRHRGLETQYF
TGTGCCAGCAGCCGTCACAGGGGGCTGGAGACCCAGTACTTC
>TRBJ1-2|TRBV27|NA|NA
CASRIHRESYGYTF
TGTGCCAGCAGAATCCACAGGGAGTCCTATGGCTACACCTTC